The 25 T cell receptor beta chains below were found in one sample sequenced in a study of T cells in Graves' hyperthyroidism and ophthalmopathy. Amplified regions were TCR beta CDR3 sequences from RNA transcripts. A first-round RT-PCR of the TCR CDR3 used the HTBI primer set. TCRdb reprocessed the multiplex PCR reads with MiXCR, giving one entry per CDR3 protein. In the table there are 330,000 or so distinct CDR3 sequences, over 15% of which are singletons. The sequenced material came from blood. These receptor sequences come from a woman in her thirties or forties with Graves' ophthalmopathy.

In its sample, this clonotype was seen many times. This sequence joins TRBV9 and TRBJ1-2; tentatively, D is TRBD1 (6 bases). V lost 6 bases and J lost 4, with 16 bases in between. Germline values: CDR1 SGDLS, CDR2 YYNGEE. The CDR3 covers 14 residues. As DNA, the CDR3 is TGTGCCAGCACCCCGGGGGCAGGCTCCTATGGCTACACCTTC. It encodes CASTPGAGSYGYTF. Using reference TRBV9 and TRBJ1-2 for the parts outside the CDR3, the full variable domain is DSGVTQTPKHLITATGQRVTLRCSPRSGDLSVYWYQQSLDQGLQFLIQYYNGEERAKGNILERFSAQQFPDLHSELNLSSLELGDSALYFCASTPGAGSYGYTFGSGTRLTVV.

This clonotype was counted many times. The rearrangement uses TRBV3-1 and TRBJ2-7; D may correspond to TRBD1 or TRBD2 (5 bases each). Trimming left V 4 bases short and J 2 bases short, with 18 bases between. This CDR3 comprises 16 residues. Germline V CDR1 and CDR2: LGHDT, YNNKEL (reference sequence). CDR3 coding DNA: TGTGCCAGCAGCCTTATGACCGGGACGGGACCCTACGAGCAGTACTTC. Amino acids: CASSLMTGTGPYEQYF.

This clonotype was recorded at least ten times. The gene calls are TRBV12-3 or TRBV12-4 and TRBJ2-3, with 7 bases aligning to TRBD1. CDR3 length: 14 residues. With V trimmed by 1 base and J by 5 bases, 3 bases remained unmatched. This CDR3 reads CASSLGQGVDTQYF. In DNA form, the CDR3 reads TGTGCCAGCAGTTTAGGGCAGGGGGTAGATACGCAGTATTTT.

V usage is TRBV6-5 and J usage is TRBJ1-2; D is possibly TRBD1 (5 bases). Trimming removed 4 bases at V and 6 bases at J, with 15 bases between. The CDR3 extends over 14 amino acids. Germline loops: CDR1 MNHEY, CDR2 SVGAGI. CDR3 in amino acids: CASSLKGWYDGYTF. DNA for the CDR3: TGTGCCAGCAGTTTGAAGGGGTGGTACGATGGCTACACCTTC.

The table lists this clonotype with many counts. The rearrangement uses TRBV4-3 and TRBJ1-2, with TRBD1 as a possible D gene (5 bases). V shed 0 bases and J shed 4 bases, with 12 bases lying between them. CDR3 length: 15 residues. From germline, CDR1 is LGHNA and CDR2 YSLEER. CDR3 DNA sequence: TGCGCCAGCAGCCAAGATCCTAGACAGCTCTATGGCTACACCTTC. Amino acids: CASSQDPRQLYGYTF.

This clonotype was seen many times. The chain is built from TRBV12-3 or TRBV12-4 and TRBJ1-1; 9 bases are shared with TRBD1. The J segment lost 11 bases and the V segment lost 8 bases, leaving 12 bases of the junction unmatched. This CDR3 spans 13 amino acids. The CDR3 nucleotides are TGTGCCAGCCTTATGGACAGGGGATTCGCCGCTTTCTTT. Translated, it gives CASLMDRGFAAFF.

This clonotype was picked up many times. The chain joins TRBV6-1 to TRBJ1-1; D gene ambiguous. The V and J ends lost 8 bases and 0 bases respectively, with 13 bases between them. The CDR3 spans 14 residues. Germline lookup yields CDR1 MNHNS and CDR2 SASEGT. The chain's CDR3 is CASGVEHLNTEAFF. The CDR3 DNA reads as TGTGCCAGCGGGGTGGAACACCTGAACACTGAAGCTTTCTTT.

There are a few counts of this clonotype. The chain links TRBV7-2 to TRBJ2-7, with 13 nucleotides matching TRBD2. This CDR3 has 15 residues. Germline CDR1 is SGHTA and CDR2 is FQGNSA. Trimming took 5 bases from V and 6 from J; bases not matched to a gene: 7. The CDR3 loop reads CASSDRTSGSSEQYF. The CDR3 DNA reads TGTGCCAGCAGCGACCGGACTAGCGGGAGCTCCGAGCAGTACTTC. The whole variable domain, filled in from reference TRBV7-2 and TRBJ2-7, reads GAGVSQSPSNKVTEKGKDVELRCDPISGHTALYWYRQSLGQGLEFLIYFQGNSAPDKSGLPSDRFSAERTGGSVSTLTIQRTQQEDSAVYLCASSDRTSGSSEQYFGPGTRLTVT.

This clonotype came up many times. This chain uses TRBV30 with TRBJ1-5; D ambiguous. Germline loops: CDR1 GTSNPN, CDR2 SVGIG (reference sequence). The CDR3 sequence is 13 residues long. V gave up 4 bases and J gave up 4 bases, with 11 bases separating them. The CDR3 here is CAWTPDPNQPQHF. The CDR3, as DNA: TGTGCCTGGACTCCGGACCCGAATCAGCCCCAGCATTTT.

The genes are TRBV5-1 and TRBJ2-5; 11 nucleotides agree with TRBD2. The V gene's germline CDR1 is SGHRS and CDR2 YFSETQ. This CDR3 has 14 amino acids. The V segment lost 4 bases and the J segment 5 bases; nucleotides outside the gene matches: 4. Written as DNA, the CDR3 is TGCGCCAGCAGCCAAATAGCGGGAGGGGAGACCCAGTACTTC. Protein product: CASSQIAGGETQYF.

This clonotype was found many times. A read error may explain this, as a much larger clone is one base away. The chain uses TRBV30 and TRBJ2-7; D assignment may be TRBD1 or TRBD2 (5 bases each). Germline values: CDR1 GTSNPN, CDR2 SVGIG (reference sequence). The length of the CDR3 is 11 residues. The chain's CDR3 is CAWSVGDPRAF. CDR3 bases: TGTGCCTGGAGTGTTGGGGACCCTAGGGCTTTC.

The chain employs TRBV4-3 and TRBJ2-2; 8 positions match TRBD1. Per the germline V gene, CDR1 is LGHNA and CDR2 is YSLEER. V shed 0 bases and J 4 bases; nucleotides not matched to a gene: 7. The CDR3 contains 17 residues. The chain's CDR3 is CASSQDTGQGGTGELFF. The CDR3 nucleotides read TGCGCCAGCAGCCAAGATACAGGACAGGGAGGCACCGGGGAGCTGTTTTTT.

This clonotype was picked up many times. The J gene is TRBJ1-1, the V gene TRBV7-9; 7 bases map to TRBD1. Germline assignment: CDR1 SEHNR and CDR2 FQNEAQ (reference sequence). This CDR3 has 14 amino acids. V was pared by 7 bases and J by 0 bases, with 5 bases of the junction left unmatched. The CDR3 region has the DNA TGTGCCAGCATACCGGGACAGATGAACACTGAAGCTTTCTTT. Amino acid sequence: CASIPGQMNTEAFF.

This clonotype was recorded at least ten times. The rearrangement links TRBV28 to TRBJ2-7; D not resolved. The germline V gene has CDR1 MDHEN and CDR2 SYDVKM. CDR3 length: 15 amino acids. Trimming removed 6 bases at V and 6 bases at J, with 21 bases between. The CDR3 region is CASRPLRSRPSEQYF. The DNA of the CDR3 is TGTGCCAGCAGACCTCTCCGGTCCAGGCCTAGCGAGCAGTACTTC.

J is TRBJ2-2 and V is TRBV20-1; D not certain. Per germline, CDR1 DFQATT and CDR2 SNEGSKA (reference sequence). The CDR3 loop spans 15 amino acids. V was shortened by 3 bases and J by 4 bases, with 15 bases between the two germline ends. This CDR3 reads CSARSRIHATGELFF. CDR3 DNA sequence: TGCAGTGCTAGGTCCCGGATCCACGCCACCGGGGAGCTGTTTTTT.

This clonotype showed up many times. The CDR3 bases are TGTGCCAGCAGCCAAGGCCTGGGGACGCCAGCCTACGAGCAGTACTTC. This sequence encodes CASSQGLGTPAYEQYF. The genes are TRBV4-2 and TRBJ2-7; D may be TRBD1 or TRBD2 (5 bases each). CDR3 length: 16 residues. Trimming took 1 base from V and 2 from J, leaving 15 bases between them. Per germline, CDR1 LGHNA and CDR2 YNFKEQ.

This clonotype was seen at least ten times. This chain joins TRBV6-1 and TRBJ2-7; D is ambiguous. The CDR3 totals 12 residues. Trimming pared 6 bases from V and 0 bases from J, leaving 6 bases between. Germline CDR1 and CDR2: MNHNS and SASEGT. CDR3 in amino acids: CASRDASYEQYF. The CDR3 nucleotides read TGTGCCAGCAGGGACGCCTCCTACGAGCAGTACTTC.

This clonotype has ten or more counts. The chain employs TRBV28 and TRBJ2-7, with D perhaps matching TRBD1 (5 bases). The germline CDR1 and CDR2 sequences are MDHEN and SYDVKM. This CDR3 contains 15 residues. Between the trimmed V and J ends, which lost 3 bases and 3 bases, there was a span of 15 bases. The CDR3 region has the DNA TGTGCCAGCAGTTTGGCTACCCCCGGACACTACGAGCAGTACTTC. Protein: CASSLATPGHYEQYF.

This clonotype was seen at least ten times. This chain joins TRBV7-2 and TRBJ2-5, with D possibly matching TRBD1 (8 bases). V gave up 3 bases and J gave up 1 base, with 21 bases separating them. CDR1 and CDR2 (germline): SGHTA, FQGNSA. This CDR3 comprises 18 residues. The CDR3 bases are TGTGCCAGCAGCTTCGGACAGGGAGGGTTACTAGCCCAAGAGACCCAGTACTTC. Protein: CASSFGQGGLLAQETQYF. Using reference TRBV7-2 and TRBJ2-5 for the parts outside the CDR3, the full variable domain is GAGVSQSPSNKVTEKGKDVELRCDPISGHTALYWYRQSLGQGLEFLIYFQGNSAPDKSGLPSDRFSAERTGGSVSTLTIQRTQQEDSAVYLCASSFGQGGLLAQETQYFGPGTRLLVL.

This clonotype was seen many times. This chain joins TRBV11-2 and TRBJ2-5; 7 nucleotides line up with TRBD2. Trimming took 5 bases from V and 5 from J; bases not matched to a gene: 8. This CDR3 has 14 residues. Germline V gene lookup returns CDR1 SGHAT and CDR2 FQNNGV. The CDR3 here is CASSPRGDGETQYF. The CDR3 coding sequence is TGTGCCAGCAGCCCCCGGGGGGACGGGGAGACCCAGTACTTC. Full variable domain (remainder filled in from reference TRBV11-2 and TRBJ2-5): EAGVAQSPRYKIIEKRQSVAFWCNPISGHATLYWYQQILGQGPKLLIQFQNNGVVDDSQLPKDRFSAERLKGVDSTLKIQPAKLEDSAVYLCASSPRGDGETQYFGPGTRLLVL.

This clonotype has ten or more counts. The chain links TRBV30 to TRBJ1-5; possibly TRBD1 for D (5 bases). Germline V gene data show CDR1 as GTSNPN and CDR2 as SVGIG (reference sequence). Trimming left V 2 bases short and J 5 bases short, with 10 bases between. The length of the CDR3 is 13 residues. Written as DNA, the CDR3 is TGTGCCTGGAGTAAGGGAGGGGATCAGCCCCAGCATTTT. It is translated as CAWSKGGDQPQHF.

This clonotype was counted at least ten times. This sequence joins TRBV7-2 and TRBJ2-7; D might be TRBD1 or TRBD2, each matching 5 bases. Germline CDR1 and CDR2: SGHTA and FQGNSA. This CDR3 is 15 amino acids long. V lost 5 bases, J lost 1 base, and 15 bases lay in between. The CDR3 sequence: CASSLGWGSSYEQYF. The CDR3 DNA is TGTGCCAGCAGCCTGGGATGGGGGTCGTCCTACGAGCAGTACTTC. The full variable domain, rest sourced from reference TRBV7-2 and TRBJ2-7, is GAGVSQSPSNKVTEKGKDVELRCDPISGHTALYWYRQSLGQGLEFLIYFQGNSAPDKSGLPSDRFSAERTGGSVSTLTIQRTQQEDSAVYLCASSLGWGSSYEQYFGPGTRLTVT.

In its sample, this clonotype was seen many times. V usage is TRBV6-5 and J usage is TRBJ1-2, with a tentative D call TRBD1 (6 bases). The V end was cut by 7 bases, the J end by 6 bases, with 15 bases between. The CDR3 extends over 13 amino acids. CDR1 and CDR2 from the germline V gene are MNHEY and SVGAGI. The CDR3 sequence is CASNKEGVHGYTF. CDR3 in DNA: TGTGCCAGCAATAAGGAGGGGGTTCATGGCTACACCTTC.

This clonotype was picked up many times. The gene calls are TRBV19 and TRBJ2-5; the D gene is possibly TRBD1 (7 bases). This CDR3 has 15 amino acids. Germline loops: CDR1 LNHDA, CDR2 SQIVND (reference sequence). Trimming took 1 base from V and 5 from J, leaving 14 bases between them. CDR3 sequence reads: CASSIGTGGIETQYF. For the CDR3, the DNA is TGTGCCAGTAGTATAGGGACAGGCGGGATCGAGACCCAGTACTTC.

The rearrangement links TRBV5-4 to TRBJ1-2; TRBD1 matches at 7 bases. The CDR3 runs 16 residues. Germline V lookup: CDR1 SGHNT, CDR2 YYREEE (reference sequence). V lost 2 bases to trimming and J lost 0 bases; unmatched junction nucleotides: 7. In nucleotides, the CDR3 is TGTGCCAGCAGCTTAGGACGACAGGGCCCTAACTATGGCTACACCTTC. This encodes CASSLGRQGPNYGYTF.